The 13 T cell receptor beta chains below were found in one sample sequenced in a study of blood T cell repertoires in COVID-19. The protocol was immunoSEQ multiplex PCR, while the TCRdb copy is restricted to in-frame clones and leaves out a portion. The sample shows 250,000 to 350,000 clones, around 90% of them seen only once. The sample taken for sequencing was PBMCs or T cells enriched from blood (not recorded which). The receptors shown here come from a woman aged 30 to 39 who had recovered from COVID-19.

This chain connects TRBV10-2 to TRBJ1-4, with D possibly matching TRBD1 (5 bases). The V and J ends lost 7 bases and 7 bases respectively, with 13 bases between them. CDR1 and CDR2 (germline): WSHSY, SAAADI. The CDR3 has 13 amino acids. The CDR3 DNA reads TGCGCCAGCAAAGGCCGGGGGGGTGAAAAACTGTTTTTT. Amino acid sequence: CASKGRGGEKLFF.

Concerning this clone: The sample carries other DNA sequences with the same CDR3. The chain is built from TRBV28 and TRBJ1-5; D gene unclear. Germline V gene sequence: CDR1 MDHEN, CDR2 SYDVKM. Trimming left V 1 base short and J 2 bases short, with 6 bases between. The CDR3 length is 14 residues. CDR3 residues: CASSLFSGNQPQHF. CDR3 DNA sequence: TGTGCCAGCAGTTTATTTTCGGGCAATCAGCCCCAGCATTTT.

The chain recombines TRBV4-3 with TRBJ2-2; D ambiguous. The CDR3 runs to 14 residues. V gave up 3 bases and J gave up 4 bases, with 9 bases separating them. Germline values: CDR1 LGHNA, CDR2 YSLEER. The CDR3 DNA reads TGCGCCAGCAGCCACGGGTACGGCACCGGGGAGCTGTTTTTT. Translated, it gives CASSHGYGTGELFF.

V gene TRBV4-1 combines with J gene TRBJ2-7, with 7 bases aligning to TRBD1. The length of the CDR3 is 16 residues. The trim removed 1 base at V and 3 bases at J, leaving 9 bases unmatched. Germline V CDR1 and CDR2: MGHRA, YSYEKL. The CDR3 sequence: CASSQAAGGEGYEQYF. CDR3 DNA sequence: TGCGCCAGCAGCCAAGCGGCAGGGGGAGAAGGCTACGAGCAGTACTTC.

About this clone: The DNA is omitted, as the CDR3 cannot be located on it reliably, and the CDR3 follows TCRdb's listing. The chain links TRBV6-2 or TRBV6-3 to TRBJ2-2; TRBD2 is the table's D call and was not checked against the DNA. The CDR3 is made up of 14 amino acids, end residues included. From germline, CDR1 is MNHEY and CDR2 SVGEGT. This chain's CDR3 is CASSSGQAGGELFF.

This clone has only a few counts. J is TRBJ2-6 and V is TRBV2, with a tentative D call TRBD2 (6 bases). Germline V gene sequence: CDR1 SNHLY, CDR2 FYNNEI. Trimming left V 0 bases short and J 3 bases short, with 9 bases between. The CDR3 totals 16 residues. The CDR3 loop is CASSEAGTLGANVLTF. The CDR3 DNA is TGTGCCAGCAGTGAAGCTGGGACTCTTGGGGCCAACGTCCTGACTTTC.

The chain recombines TRBV4-3 with TRBJ1-2; D possibly corresponds to TRBD1 (6 bases). The CDR3 consists of 15 residues. Trimming left V 1 base short and J 4 bases short, with 13 bases between. Germline CDR1 reads LGHNA; CDR2 reads YSLEER. CDR3 coding DNA: TGCGCCAGCAGCCAAGCACAGGGTAACGGCTATGGCTACACCTTC. It translates to CASSQAQGNGYGYTF.

V and J are TRBV28 and TRBJ2-3; D ambiguous. The CDR3 covers 14 residues. Trimming took off 4 bases at V and 0 bases at J, with 8 bases between the two ends. Per germline, CDR1 MDHEN and CDR2 SYDVKM. CDR3 loop: CASSSVGSTDTQYF. DNA of the CDR3: TGTGCCAGCAGTTCGGTGGGCAGCACAGATACGCAGTATTTT.

The rearrangement links TRBV27 to TRBJ2-7; D is perhaps TRBD1 (6 bases). The germline V gene has CDR1 MNHEY and CDR2 SMNVEV (reference sequence). This CDR3 spans 13 amino acids. V gave up 5 bases and J gave up 4 bases, with 12 bases separating them. This CDR3 is CASSREQGYEQYF. The CDR3 nucleotides are TGTGCCAGCAGTAGAGAACAGGGTTACGAGCAGTACTTC.

CDR3 residues: CASSPPQRGNEQFF. The CDR3 DNA sequence: TGTGCCAGCTCACCACCGCAGCGGGGAAATGAGCAGTTCTTC. The rearrangement uses TRBV18 and TRBJ2-1; 7 bases fit TRBD2. V trimming: 0 bases; J trimming: 7 bases; junction bases outside the gene matches: 3. This CDR3 spans 14 amino acids. Germline CDR1 reads KGHSH; CDR2 reads LQKENI.

The V call is TRBV3-1 (or the pseudogene TRBV3-2), the J call TRBJ2-5; TRBD2 is a possible D gene (6 bases). The ends were cut back, 0 bases at V and 5 bases at J, with 16 bases in the middle. The CDR3 spans 16 residues. Germline CDR1 and CDR2: LGHDT and YNNKEL (reference sequence). The CDR3 DNA reads as TGTGCCAGCAGCCAAGATGGACCGGGGGTCGGGGAGACCCAGTACTTC. Translated: CASSQDGPGVGETQYF.

The rearrangement uses TRBV6-5 and TRBJ2-4, with D possibly being TRBD1 (6 bases). Germline assignment: CDR1 MNHEY and CDR2 SVGAGI. Trimming shortened V by 6 bases and J by 0 bases, and 12 bases separated the two germline ends. This CDR3 is 15 amino acids long. CDR3 coding DNA: TGTGCCAGCAGCGGGACAAATATAGCCAAAAACATTCAGTACTTC. Protein: CASSGTNIAKNIQYF.

This clone was seen just once. V gene TRBV11-2 combines with J gene TRBJ1-4, with 8 bases aligning to TRBD1. Losses at the gene ends were 6 bases for V and 6 bases for J; bases not matched to a gene: 6. The length of the CDR3 is 14 residues. Germline V gives CDR1 SGHAT, CDR2 FQNNGV. The CDR3: CASSGQGNYEKLFF. The CDR3 DNA sequence: TGTGCCAGCAGTGGACAGGGAAACTATGAAAAACTGTTTTTT.